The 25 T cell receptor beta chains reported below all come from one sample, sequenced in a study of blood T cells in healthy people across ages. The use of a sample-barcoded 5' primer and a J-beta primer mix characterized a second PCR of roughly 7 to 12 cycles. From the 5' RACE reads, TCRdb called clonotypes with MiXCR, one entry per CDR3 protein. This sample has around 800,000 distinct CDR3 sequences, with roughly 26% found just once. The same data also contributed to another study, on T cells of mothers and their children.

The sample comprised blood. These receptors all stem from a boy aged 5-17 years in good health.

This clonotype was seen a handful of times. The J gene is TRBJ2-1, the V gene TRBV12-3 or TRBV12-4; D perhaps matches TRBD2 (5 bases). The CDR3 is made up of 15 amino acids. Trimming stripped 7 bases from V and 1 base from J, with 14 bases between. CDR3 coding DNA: TGTGCCAGCACCCACGGGGATCCATCCTACAATGAGCAGTTCTTC. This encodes CASTHGDPSYNEQFF.

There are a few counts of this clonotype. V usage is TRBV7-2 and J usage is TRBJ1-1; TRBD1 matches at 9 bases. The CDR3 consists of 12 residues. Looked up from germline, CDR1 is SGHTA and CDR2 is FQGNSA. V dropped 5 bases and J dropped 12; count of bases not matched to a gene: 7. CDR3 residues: CASSLMTGGTFF. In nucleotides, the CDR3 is TGTGCCAGCAGCCTCATGACAGGGGGAACTTTCTTT.

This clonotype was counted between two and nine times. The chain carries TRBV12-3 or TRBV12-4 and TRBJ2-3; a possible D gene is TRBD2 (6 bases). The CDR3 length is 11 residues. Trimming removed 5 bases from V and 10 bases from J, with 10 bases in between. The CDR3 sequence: CASSNRDSQYF. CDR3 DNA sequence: TGTGCCAGCAGTAACCGGGACTCGCAGTATTTT.

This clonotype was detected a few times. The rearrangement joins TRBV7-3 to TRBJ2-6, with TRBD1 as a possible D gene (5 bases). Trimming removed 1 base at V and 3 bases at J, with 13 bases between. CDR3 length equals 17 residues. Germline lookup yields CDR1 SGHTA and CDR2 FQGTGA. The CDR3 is CASSLKEQGDGANVLTF. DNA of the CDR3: TGTGCCAGCAGCTTAAAGGAGCAGGGCGATGGGGCCAACGTCCTGACTTTC. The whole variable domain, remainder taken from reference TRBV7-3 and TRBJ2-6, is GAGVSQTPSNKVTEKGKYVELRCDPISGHTALYWYRQSLGQGPEFLIYFQGTGAADDSGLPNDRFFAVRPEGSVSTLKIQRTERGDSAVYLCASSLKEQGDGANVLTFGAGSRLTVL.

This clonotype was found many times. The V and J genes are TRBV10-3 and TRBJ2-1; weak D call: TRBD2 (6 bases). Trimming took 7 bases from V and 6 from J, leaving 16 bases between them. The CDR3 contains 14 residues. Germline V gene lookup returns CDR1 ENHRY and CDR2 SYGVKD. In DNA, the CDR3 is TGTGCCATCATGGACGGGACGGGACTCAATGAGCAGTTCTTC. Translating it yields CAIMDGTGLNEQFF.

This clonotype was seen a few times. CDR3 in DNA: TGTGCCACCAGCAGAGATAAGGGACAGGGGTACGAGCAGTACTTC. Its protein is CATSRDKGQGYEQYF. The genes are TRBV15 and TRBJ2-7, with 10 bases fitting TRBD1. The CDR3 covers 15 residues. The germline V gene has CDR1 LNHNV and CDR2 YYDKDF (reference sequence). J was trimmed by 4 bases and V by 0 bases; bases with no gene match: 3.

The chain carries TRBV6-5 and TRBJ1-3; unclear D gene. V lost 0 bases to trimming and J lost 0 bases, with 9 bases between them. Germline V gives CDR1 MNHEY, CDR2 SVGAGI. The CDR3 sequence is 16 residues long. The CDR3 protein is CASSYSPGPSGNTIYF. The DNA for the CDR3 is TGTGCCAGCAGTTACTCGCCAGGTCCCTCTGGAAACACCATATATTTT.

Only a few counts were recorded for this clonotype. For the CDR3, the DNA is TGTGCCAGCAGCCAAGAGGGACAGGGTTTAAATGAGCAGTTCTTC. It is translated as CASSQEGQGLNEQFF. The genes are TRBV14 and TRBJ2-1; 9 bases map to TRBD1. V shed 0 bases, J shed 7 bases, and the junction held 4 bases outside the gene matches. There are 15 residues in the CDR3. CDR1 is SGHDN and CDR2 is FVKESK in the germline V gene.

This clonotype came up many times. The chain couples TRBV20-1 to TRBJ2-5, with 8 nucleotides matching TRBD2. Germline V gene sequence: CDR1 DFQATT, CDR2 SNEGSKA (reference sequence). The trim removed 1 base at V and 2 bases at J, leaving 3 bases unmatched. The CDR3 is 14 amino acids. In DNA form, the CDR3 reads TGCAGTGCTAGAGTGGCGGGGGGTCAAGAGACCCAGTACTTC. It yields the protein CSARVAGGQETQYF.

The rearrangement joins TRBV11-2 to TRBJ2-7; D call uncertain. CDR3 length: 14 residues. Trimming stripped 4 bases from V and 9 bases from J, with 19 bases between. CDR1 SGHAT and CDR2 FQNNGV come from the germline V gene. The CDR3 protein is CASSYPRRPVGQYF. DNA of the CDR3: TGTGCCAGCAGCTACCCCAGACGTCCCGTGGGGCAGTACTTC.

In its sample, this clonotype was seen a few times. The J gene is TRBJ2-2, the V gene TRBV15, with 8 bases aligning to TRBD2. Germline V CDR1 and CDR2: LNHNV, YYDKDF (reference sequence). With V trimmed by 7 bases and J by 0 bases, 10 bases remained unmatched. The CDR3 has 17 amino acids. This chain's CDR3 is CATTHWAGGPNTGELFF. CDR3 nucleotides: TGTGCCACCACCCACTGGGCGGGGGGACCGAACACCGGGGAGCTGTTTTTT.

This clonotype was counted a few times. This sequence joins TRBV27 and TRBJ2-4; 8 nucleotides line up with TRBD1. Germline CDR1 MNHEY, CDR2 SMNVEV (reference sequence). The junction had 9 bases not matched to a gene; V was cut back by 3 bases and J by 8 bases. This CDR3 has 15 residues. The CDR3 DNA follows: TGTGCCAGCAGTTTTAGTGGACAGGGTCGTGACATTCAGTACTTC. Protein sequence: CASSFSGQGRDIQYF.

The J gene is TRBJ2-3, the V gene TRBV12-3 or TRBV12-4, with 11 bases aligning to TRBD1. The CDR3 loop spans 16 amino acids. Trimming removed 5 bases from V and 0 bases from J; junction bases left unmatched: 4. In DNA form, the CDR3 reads TGTGCCAGCAGTCGGACAGGGGGCGATAGCACAGATACGCAGTATTTT. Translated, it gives CASSRTGGDSTDTQYF.

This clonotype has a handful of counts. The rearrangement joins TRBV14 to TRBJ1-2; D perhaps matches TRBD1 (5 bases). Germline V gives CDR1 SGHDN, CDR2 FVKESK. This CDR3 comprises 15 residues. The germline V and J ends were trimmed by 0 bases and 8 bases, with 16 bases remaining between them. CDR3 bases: TGTGCCAGCAGCCAAGACGAACAGGAATCGGGGGGCTACACCTTC. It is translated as CASSQDEQESGGYTF.

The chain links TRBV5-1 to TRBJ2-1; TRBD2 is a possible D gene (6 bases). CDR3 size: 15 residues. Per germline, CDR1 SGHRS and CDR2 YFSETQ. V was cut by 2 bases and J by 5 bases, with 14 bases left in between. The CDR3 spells CASSLGTRVDNEQFF. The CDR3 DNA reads TGCGCCAGCAGCTTAGGGACTCGCGTCGACAATGAGCAGTTCTTC.

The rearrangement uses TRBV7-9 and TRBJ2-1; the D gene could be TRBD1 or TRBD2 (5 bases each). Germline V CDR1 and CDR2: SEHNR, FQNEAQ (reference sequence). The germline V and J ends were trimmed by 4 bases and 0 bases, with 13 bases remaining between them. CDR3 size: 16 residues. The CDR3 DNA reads TGTGCCAGCAGCTCGTGGTCAGGGAGCTCCTACAATGAGCAGTTCTTC. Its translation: CASSSWSGSSYNEQFF. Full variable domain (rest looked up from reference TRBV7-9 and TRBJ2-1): DTGVSQNPRHKITKRGQNVTFRCDPISEHNRLYWYRQTLGQGPEFLTYFQNEAQLEKSRLLSDRFSAERPKGSFSTLEIQRTEQGDSAMYLCASSSWSGSSYNEQFFGPGTRLTVL.

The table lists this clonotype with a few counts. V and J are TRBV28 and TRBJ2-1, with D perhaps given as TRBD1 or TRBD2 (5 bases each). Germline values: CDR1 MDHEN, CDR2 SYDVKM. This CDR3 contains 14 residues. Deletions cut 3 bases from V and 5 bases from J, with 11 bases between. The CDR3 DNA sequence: TGTGCCAGCAGTTTCTGGGACCGAAACAATGAGCAGTTCTTC. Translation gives CASSFWDRNNEQFF. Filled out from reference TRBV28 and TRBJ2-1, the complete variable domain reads DVKVTQSSRYLVKRTGEKVFLECVQDMDHENMFWYRQDPGLGLRLIYFSYDVKMKEKGDIPEGYSVSREKKERFSLILESASTNQTSMYLCASSFWDRNNEQFFGPGTRLTVL.

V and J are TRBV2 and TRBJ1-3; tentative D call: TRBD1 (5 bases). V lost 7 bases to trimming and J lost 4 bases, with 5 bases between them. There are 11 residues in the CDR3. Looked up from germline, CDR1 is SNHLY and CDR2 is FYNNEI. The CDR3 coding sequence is TGTGCCAGCACAGGGGGAAACACCATATATTTT. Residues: CASTGGNTIYF. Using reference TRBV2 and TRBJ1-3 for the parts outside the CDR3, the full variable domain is EPEVTQTPSHQVTQMGQEVILRCVPISNHLYFYWYRQILGQKVEFLVSFYNNEISEKSEIFDDQFSVERPDGSNFTLKIRSTKLEDSAMYFCASTGGNTIYFGEGSWLTVV.

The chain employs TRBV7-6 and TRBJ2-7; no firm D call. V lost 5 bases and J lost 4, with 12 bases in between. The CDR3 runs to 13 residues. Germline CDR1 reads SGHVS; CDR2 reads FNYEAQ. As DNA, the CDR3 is TGTGCCAGCAGCGGGGAAGTGGGGTACGAGCAGTACTTC. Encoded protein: CASSGEVGYEQYF.

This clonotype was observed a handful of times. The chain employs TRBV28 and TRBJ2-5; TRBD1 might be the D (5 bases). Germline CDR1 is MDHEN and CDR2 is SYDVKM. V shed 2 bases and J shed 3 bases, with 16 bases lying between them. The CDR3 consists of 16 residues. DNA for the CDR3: TGTGCCAGCAGTTTACTTCCCAGGGTGGGCGAAGAGACCCAGTACTTC. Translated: CASSLLPRVGEETQYF.

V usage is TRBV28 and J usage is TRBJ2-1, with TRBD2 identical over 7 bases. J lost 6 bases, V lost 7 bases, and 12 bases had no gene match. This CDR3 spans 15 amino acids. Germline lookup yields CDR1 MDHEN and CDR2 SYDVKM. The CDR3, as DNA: TGTGCCAGCATTGCTGGGGGGGGTAAGCGCAATGAGCAGTTCTTC. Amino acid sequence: CASIAGGGKRNEQFF.

In DNA form, the CDR3 reads TGTGCCAGCAGTTCCATGGGCAGGGAGTATGGCTACACCTTC. It translates to CASSSMGREYGYTF. V and J are TRBV6-5 and TRBJ1-2; tentative D call: TRBD1 (5 bases). V was pared by 4 bases and J by 5 bases, with 14 bases between. Germline-derived CDR1 and CDR2 are MNHEY and SVGAGI. The CDR3 contains 14 residues.

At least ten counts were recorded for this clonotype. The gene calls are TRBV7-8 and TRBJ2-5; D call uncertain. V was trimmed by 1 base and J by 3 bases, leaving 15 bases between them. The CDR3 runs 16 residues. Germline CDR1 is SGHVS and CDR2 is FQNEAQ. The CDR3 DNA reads TGTGCCAGCAGCTTAGTAGCCCCCAACAGAAAAGAGACCCAGTACTTC. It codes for CASSLVAPNRKETQYF.

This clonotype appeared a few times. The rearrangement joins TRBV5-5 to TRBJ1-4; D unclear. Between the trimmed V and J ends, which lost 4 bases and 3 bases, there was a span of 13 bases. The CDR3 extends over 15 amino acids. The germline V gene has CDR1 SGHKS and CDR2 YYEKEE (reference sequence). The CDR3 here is CASSLDLWANEKLFF. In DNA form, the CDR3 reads TGTGCCAGCAGCCTGGACTTGTGGGCTAATGAAAAACTGTTTTTT.

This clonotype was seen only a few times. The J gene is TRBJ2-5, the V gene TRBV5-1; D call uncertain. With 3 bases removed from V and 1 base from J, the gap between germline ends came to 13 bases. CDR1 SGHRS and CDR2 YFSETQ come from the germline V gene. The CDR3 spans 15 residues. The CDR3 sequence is CASSSYTVGQETQYF. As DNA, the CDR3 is TGCGCCAGCAGCTCCTACACGGTAGGCCAAGAGACCCAGTACTTC.